Presented here are 24 T cell receptor beta chains from one specimen sequenced in a study of T cell changes during pregnancy in multiple sclerosis. Profiling relied on immunoSEQ multiplex PCR, and the TCRdb table lists in-frame clones only, not all of them. The profile shows about 47,000 clones, around 93% of them singletons. This sample comprised peripheral blood, obtained in the second trimester of pregnancy. These receptors were taken from a female donor with multiple sclerosis, enrolled in a pregnancy study.

This chain uses TRBV27 with TRBJ2-1, with 8 bases identical to TRBD2. Trimming cost V 6 bases and J 4 bases; bases outside gene matches: 8. The CDR3 consists of 15 residues. Germline V gives CDR1 MNHEY, CDR2 SMNVEV (reference sequence). The CDR3 bases are TGTGCCAGCAGCCGAACTAGCGGCCCTTACAATGAGCAGTTCTTC. Translated, it gives CASSRTSGPYNEQFF.

This chain links TRBV7-2 with TRBJ2-1, with TRBD2 as a possible D gene (5 bases). The germline V gene has CDR1 SGHTA and CDR2 FQGNSA. Trimming left V 5 bases short and J 4 bases short, with 18 bases between. CDR3 length: 16 residues. CDR3 region: CASSKNAGLEYNEQFF. The CDR3 DNA follows: TGTGCCAGCAGCAAAAATGCCGGACTCGAATACAATGAGCAGTTCTTC.

This chain's CDR3 is CASSEGATFSYEQYF. The CDR3 DNA reads as TGTGCCAGCAGTGAAGGGGCTACATTTTCCTACGAGCAGTACTTC. The chain employs TRBV2 and TRBJ2-7, with no clear D. There are 15 residues in the CDR3. Trimming removed 1 base from V and 1 base from J, with 11 bases in between. Germline assignment: CDR1 SNHLY and CDR2 FYNNEI.

CDR3 region: CAIAQGGDSHSWYF. Here the CDR3 DNA reads TGTGCCATTGCCCAGGGAGGGGACTCCCATTCTTGGTATTTT. The rearrangement links TRBV10-3 to TRBJ2-3; 7 bases match TRBD2. CDR3 length: 14 residues. Germline V gene sequence: CDR1 ENHRY, CDR2 SYGVKD. Trimming at V came to 9 bases and at J to 14 bases, leaving 20 bases not matched to a gene.

The gene calls are TRBV19 and TRBJ1-2; 7 bases match TRBD1. The CDR3 contains 16 residues. Per germline, CDR1 LNHDA and CDR2 SQIVND (reference sequence). J lost 1 base, V lost 4 bases, and 9 bases had no gene match. The CDR3 reads CASSTTDREINYGYTF. Here the CDR3 DNA reads TGTGCCAGTAGTACAACCGACAGGGAAATTAACTATGGCTACACCTTC. Together with reference TRBV19 and TRBJ1-2, the CDR3 gives the full variable domain: DGGITQSPKYLFRKEGQNVTLSCEQNLNHDAMYWYRQDPGQGLRLIYYSQIVNDFQKGDIAEGYSVSREKKESFPLTVTSAQKNPTAFYLCASSTTDREINYGYTFGSGTRLTVV.

The chain employs TRBV27 and TRBJ2-2, with a tentative D call TRBD1 (5 bases). CDR1 and CDR2 (germline): MNHEY, SMNVEV (reference sequence). The germline V and J ends were trimmed by 5 bases and 5 bases, with 21 bases remaining between them. This CDR3 has 17 amino acids. The CDR3 is CASSRPAHTQGTGELFF. The CDR3 DNA reads TGTGCCAGCAGTCGACCCGCCCACACCCAGGGAACCGGGGAGCTGTTTTTT.

The chain joins TRBV4-3 to TRBJ2-5; 10 bases map to TRBD2. Trimming took 1 base from V and 1 from J; bases not matched to a gene: 0. The CDR3 consists of 15 residues. The V gene's germline CDR1 is LGHNA and CDR2 YSLEER. CDR3 in DNA: TGCGCCAGCAGCCAAGGACTAGCGGGCCAAGAGACCCAGTACTTC. It codes for CASSQGLAGQETQYF.

The chain carries TRBV6-6 and TRBJ2-5, with TRBD2 matching 10 bases. The J call may be incorrect, as the DNA end agrees better with TRBJ2-7. Germline CDR1 reads MNHNY; CDR2 reads SVGAGI (reference sequence). The CDR3 consists of 16 residues. CDR3 region: CASSLGASGRPYEQYF. CDR3 sequence (DNA): TGTGCCAGCAGCTTAGGAGCTAGCGGGAGACCCTACGAGCAGTACTTC.

The chain employs TRBV7-9 and TRBJ2-3; a weak D match, TRBD2 (6 bases). V lost 1 base to trimming and J lost 6 bases, with 8 bases between them. This CDR3 has 13 residues. The germline CDR1 and CDR2 sequences are SEHNR and FQNEAQ (reference sequence). The CDR3 here is CASSLGAGDTQYF. CDR3 bases: TGTGCCAGCAGCTTAGGGGCGGGGGATACGCAGTATTTT.

CDR3 region: CASGLVEGAEQFF. The DNA of the CDR3 is TGTGCTAGTGGTTTGGTAGAGGGGGCGGAGCAGTTCTTC. The V gene is TRBV12-5, the J gene TRBJ2-1; 7 bases map to TRBD1. The CDR3 covers 13 residues. The V gene end was trimmed by 0 bases and the J gene end by 10 bases; junction bases not matched to a gene: 3. CDR1 LGHNT and CDR2 FRNRAP come from the germline V gene.

The count of this clone is one. The chain recombines TRBV18 with TRBJ2-1; D possibly corresponds to TRBD1 (5 bases). CDR1 is KGHSH and CDR2 is LQKENI in the germline V gene. Trimming removed 0 bases at V and 5 bases at J, with 8 bases between. CDR3 length: 14 amino acids. CDR3 bases: TGTGCCAGCTCACCACCGGACACCCACAATGAGCAGTTCTTC. Translated, it gives CASSPPDTHNEQFF.

V gene TRBV10-3 combines with J gene TRBJ2-4, with 9 bases lining up with TRBD2. CDR3 length equals 17 residues. V gave up 5 bases and J gave up 0 bases; unmatched junction bases: 8. Germline V gene sequence: CDR1 ENHRY, CDR2 SYGVKD. The CDR3: CAISRASGTSAKNIQYF. Here the CDR3 DNA reads TGTGCCATCAGTAGGGCTAGCGGGACTTCAGCCAAAAACATTCAGTACTTC.

The J gene is TRBJ1-3, the V gene TRBV4-3; perhaps TRBD1 as D (5 bases). Trimming took off 0 bases at V and 4 bases at J, with 13 bases between the two ends. The CDR3 runs to 16 residues. The germline V gene encodes CDR1 LGHNA and CDR2 YSLEER. The CDR3 nucleotides are TGCGCCAGCAGCCAAGATCGCGGGGGGTCGGGAAACACCATATATTTT. Its protein product is CASSQDRGGSGNTIYF.

This clone was counted once. The chain has TRBV6-5 and TRBJ1-1, with D perhaps matching TRBD1 (5 bases). Trimming pared 5 bases from V and 5 bases from J, leaving 18 bases between. Per germline, CDR1 MNHEY and CDR2 SVGAGI. The CDR3 is 15 amino acids. The CDR3 DNA reads TGTGCCAGCAGTCACCCCGGGGGGATGACGACTGAAGCTTTCTTT. Its protein product is CASSHPGGMTTEAFF.

This rearrangement joins TRBV19 to TRBJ2-7, with D perhaps TRBD2 (5 bases). There are 14 residues in the CDR3. Germline lookup yields CDR1 LNHDA and CDR2 SQIVND (reference sequence). The germline V and J ends were trimmed by 0 bases and 2 bases, with 8 bases remaining between them. CDR3 nucleotide sequence: TGTGCCAGTAGTATAGATCTCGGGGCCTACGAGCAGTACTTC. This translates into CASSIDLGAYEQYF.

The rearrangement links TRBV9 to TRBJ2-1; 7 bases line up with TRBD1. The CDR3 runs to 15 residues. The V gene's germline CDR1 is SGDLS and CDR2 YYNGEE. V shed 1 base, J shed 1 base, and the junction held 2 bases outside the gene matches. This CDR3 reads CASSVQGESYNEQFF. CDR3 in DNA: TGTGCCAGCAGCGTACAGGGGGAGTCCTACAATGAGCAGTTCTTC.

The CDR3 loop reads CASSSFGTAVFYNEQFF. The CDR3, as DNA: TGTGCCAGCAGTTCTTTCGGGACAGCGGTCTTTTACAATGAGCAGTTCTTC. The chain couples TRBV27 to TRBJ2-1, with TRBD1 identical over 7 bases. CDR3 length: 17 amino acids. Per germline, CDR1 MNHEY and CDR2 SMNVEV (reference sequence). V shed 4 bases, J shed 4 bases, and the junction held 13 bases outside the gene matches.

The rearrangement links TRBV18 to TRBJ2-5, with unresolved D. The length of the CDR3 is 14 residues. V lost 0 bases and J lost 7, with 12 bases in between. CDR1 KGHSH and CDR2 LQKENI come from the germline V gene. The CDR3 region is CASSPPAAVGTQYF. In nucleotides, the CDR3 is TGTGCCAGCTCACCACCGGCCGCGGTAGGGACCCAGTACTTC.

The J gene is TRBJ2-3, the V gene TRBV5-4, with 7 bases identical to TRBD2. This CDR3 is built from 15 residues. Unmatched junction bases numbered 9, after V lost 4 bases and J lost 4 bases. CDR1 is SGHNT, CDR2 YYREEE, per germline (reference sequence). CDR3 nucleotide sequence: TGTGCCAGCAGCCAAGAAAGCGGGACGGCAGATACGCAGTATTTT. Its translation: CASSQESGTADTQYF.

The chain uses TRBV7-2 and TRBJ2-1, with D perhaps matching TRBD1 (5 bases). Trimming took 5 bases from V and 4 from J, leaving 12 bases between them. Germline assignment: CDR1 SGHTA and CDR2 FQGNSA. The CDR3 is 14 amino acids. CDR3 in amino acids: CASSQGQHYNEQFF. The CDR3 coding sequence is TGTGCCAGCAGCCAAGGACAACATTACAATGAGCAGTTCTTC.

V and J are TRBV19 and TRBJ1-5; maybe TRBD1 (6 bases). The CDR3 runs to 14 residues. The germline V and J ends were trimmed by 7 bases and 0 bases, with 10 bases remaining between them. The germline CDR1 and CDR2 sequences are LNHDA and SQIVND (reference sequence). The CDR3 loop is CASTNRASNQPQHF. In DNA form, the CDR3 reads TGTGCCAGTACGAACAGGGCTAGCAATCAGCCCCAGCATTTT.

This chain uses TRBV11-2 with TRBJ2-2; 8 bases line up with TRBD2. The CDR3 sequence is 15 residues long. The germline gives CDR1 SGHAT, CDR2 FQNNGV. V lost 0 bases to trimming and J lost 5 bases; unmatched junction nucleotides: 2. The CDR3 loop reads CASSLERLATGELFF. The CDR3 nucleotides are TGTGCCAGCAGCTTAGAGCGACTAGCGACCGGGGAGCTGTTTTTT.

The J gene is TRBJ1-1, the V gene TRBV18; D is undetermined. V lost 1 base, J lost 0 bases, and 6 bases lay in between. Germline assignment: CDR1 KGHSH and CDR2 LQKENI. This CDR3 has 14 amino acids. The CDR3 is CASSPQSMNTEAFF. DNA of the CDR3: TGTGCCAGCTCACCACAGAGCATGAACACTGAAGCTTTCTTT.

The chain joins TRBV7-2 to TRBJ1-5; 7 bases match TRBD1. The CDR3 has 15 amino acids. Trimming cost V 5 bases and J 5 bases; bases outside gene matches: 9. The germline CDR1 and CDR2 sequences are SGHTA and FQGNSA. The DNA of the CDR3 is TGTGCCAGCAGCCGGCGGACAGGAGGGGATCAGCCCCAGCATTTT. Amino acid sequence: CASSRRTGGDQPQHF.